A single sample is the source of the 13 T cell receptor beta chains below, sequenced in a study of T-cell reconstitution after alpha-beta-depleted transplantation in children (dated by TCRdb to the mid-2010s). The receptor library was made with PCR. Sequenced using an Illumina HiSeq 2500. To normalize quantification of the TCRbeta repertoire, the TCR libraries were built with molecular barcoding that relied on unique molecular identifiers. TCRdb's own reprocessing of the public reads used fastp at Q25 and MiXCR and kept productive beta chains. Records with the same CDR3 protein are collapsed into one entry carrying the most frequent genes and DNA. Recorded for this sample are around 600,000 distinct CDR3 sequences; around 16% of them occurred a single time. The ten largest clones add up to 1.1% of the sample. This specimen was PBMCs from the stem cell graft donor, taken from the stem cell graft. Source of these receptors: a human donor who donated a stem cell graft to a child with acute myeloid leukemia.

Ten or more counts support this clonotype. The chain is built from TRBV6-4 and TRBJ2-7, with TRBD1 matching 8 bases. Germline-derived CDR1 and CDR2 are MRHNA and SNTAGT. There are 16 residues in the CDR3. J gave up 1 base and V 6 bases, and 11 bases lay outside the gene matches. The CDR3 here is CASSQRTGMASYEQYV. CDR3 nucleotide sequence: TGTGCCAGCAGCCAACGGACAGGGATGGCATCCTACGAGCAGTACGTC.

This clonotype was recorded a few times. This chain connects TRBV20-1 to TRBJ1-2; 7 bases align to TRBD1. The CDR3 sequence is 15 residues long. After removal of 3 bases from V and 1 base from J, the junction contained 8 bases not matched to a gene. Germline values: CDR1 DFQATT, CDR2 SNEGSKA (reference sequence). CDR3 sequence (DNA): TGCAGTGCTAGCAATCGGGGACAGCTTAACTATGGCTACACCTTC. It encodes CSASNRGQLNYGYTF.

V is TRBV7-8 and J is TRBJ1-3; the match to TRBD1 covers 7 bases. Trimming took 5 bases from V and 1 from J; bases not matched to a gene: 5. The CDR3 is 15 amino acids. CDR1 is SGHVS and CDR2 is FQNEAQ in the germline V gene. The CDR3 bases are TGTGCCAGCAGCGCAGACAGGGCTTCTGGAAACACCATATATTTT. Residues: CASSADRASGNTIYF.

This clonotype was counted many times. V and J are TRBV5-5 and TRBJ2-5, with D possibly TRBD2 on 6 matching bases. The V end was cut by 2 bases, the J end by 2 bases, with 16 bases between. The germline V gene has CDR1 SGHKS and CDR2 YYEKEE (reference sequence). There are 16 residues in the CDR3. CDR3 bases: TGTGCCAGCAGCTTAGGGACCGGAGGGTTACAAGAGACCCAGTACTTC. It specifies CASSLGTGGLQETQYF.

This clonotype has only a few counts. This chain links TRBV10-3 with TRBJ2-1, with 8 positions matching TRBD1. Losses at the gene ends were 6 bases for V and 8 bases for J; bases not matched to a gene: 12. This CDR3 has 15 residues. Germline values: CDR1 ENHRY, CDR2 SYGVKD. The CDR3 sequence: CAIRPDRGGGDEQFF. The CDR3 DNA reads as TGTGCCATCAGGCCTGACAGGGGAGGTGGCGATGAGCAGTTCTTC.

This clonotype came up many times. The chain couples TRBV20-1 to TRBJ2-1; 10 positions match TRBD2. Germline V gene sequence: CDR1 DFQATT, CDR2 SNEGSKA (reference sequence). The V segment lost 1 base and the J segment 6 bases; nucleotides outside the gene matches: 6. The CDR3 loop spans 15 amino acids. Here the CDR3 DNA reads TGCAGTGCTAGAGCTTCTAGCGGGGGCCTCAATGAGCAGTTCTTC. Amino acids: CSARASSGGLNEQFF.

At least ten counts were recorded for this clonotype. V is TRBV5-5 and J is TRBJ1-2; possible D gene TRBD1, 5 bases. The V end was cut by 3 bases, the J end by 4 bases, with 13 bases between. CDR3 size: 14 residues. CDR1 and CDR2 from the germline V gene are SGHKS and YYEKEE (reference sequence). The CDR3 loop reads CASSWDGKIYGYTF. CDR3 in DNA: TGTGCCAGCAGCTGGGACGGGAAGATCTATGGCTACACCTTC.

This clonotype was counted only a few times. The chain has TRBV7-2 and TRBJ2-1; the D gene could be TRBD1 or TRBD2 (6 bases each). The germline V gene has CDR1 SGHTA and CDR2 FQGNSA. The CDR3 is made up of 15 amino acids. Trimming pared 3 bases from V and 5 bases from J, leaving 14 bases between. The CDR3, as DNA: TGTGCCAGCAGCTTTCGAGGGGGGCGGGACAATGAGCAGTTCTTC. It yields the protein CASSFRGGRDNEQFF.

The sample holds a few counts of this clonotype. V and J are TRBV29-1 and TRBJ2-2; 10 bases match TRBD1. V lost 0 bases and J lost 6; bases outside the gene matches: 1. Looked up from germline, CDR1 is SQVTM and CDR2 is ANQGSEA. The CDR3 spans 14 residues. The CDR3, as DNA: TGCAGCGTTGAAGAGACAGGGGGCTCCGGGGAGCTGTTTTTT. Residues: CSVEETGGSGELFF.

This rearrangement joins TRBV4-1 to TRBJ2-1; D is undetermined. With 0 bases removed from V and 7 bases from J, the gap between germline ends came to 13 bases. The CDR3 runs 15 residues. Germline lookup yields CDR1 MGHRA and CDR2 YSYEKL. The CDR3: CASSQDPQPANEQFF. The CDR3 DNA reads as TGCGCCAGCAGCCAAGATCCCCAACCCGCAAATGAGCAGTTCTTC.

Comment on this clonotype: This may be a read error: a much more frequent sequence differs by one nucleotide. The gene calls are TRBV20-1 and TRBJ2-3; unclear D gene. Germline V gives CDR1 DFQATT, CDR2 SNEGSKA (reference sequence). The length of the CDR3 is 14 residues. The CDR3 here is CSAQDGRLTDMQYF. The CDR3 bases are TGCAGTGCCCAGGACGGACGACTCACAGATATGCAGTATTTT.

The V call is TRBV4-3, the J call TRBJ1-1; D gene unclear. Germline-derived CDR1 and CDR2 are LGHNA and YSLEER. The V gene lost 0 bases and the J gene lost 1 base, with 9 bases spanning the gap. The CDR3 loop spans 15 amino acids. Written as DNA, the CDR3 is TGCGCCAGCAGCCAAGATCTTCCAGCGAACACTGAAGCTTTCTTT. It codes for CASSQDLPANTEAFF.

In this sample, this clonotype turned up many times. This chain joins TRBV20-1 and TRBJ1-1; D unclear. CDR1 and CDR2 from the germline V gene are DFQATT and SNEGSKA (reference sequence). The V and J ends lost 1 base and 9 bases respectively, with 6 bases between them. The CDR3 runs to 10 residues. CDR3 nucleotides: TGCAGTGCTAGAGTCGAGCAAGCTTTCTTT. Amino acid sequence: CSARVEQAFF.